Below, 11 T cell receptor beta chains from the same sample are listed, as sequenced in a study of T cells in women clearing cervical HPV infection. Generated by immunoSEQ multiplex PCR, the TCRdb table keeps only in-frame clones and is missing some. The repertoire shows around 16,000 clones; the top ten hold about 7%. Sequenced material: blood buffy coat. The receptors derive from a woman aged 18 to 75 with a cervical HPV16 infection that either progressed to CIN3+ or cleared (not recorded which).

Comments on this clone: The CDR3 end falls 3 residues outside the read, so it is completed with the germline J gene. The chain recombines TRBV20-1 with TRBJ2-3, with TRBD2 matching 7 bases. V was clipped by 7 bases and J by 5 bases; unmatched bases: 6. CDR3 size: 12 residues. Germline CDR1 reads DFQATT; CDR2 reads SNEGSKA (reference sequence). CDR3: CSGGGDLDTQYF. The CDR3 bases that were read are TGCAGTGGGGGGGGAGATTTAGATACG.

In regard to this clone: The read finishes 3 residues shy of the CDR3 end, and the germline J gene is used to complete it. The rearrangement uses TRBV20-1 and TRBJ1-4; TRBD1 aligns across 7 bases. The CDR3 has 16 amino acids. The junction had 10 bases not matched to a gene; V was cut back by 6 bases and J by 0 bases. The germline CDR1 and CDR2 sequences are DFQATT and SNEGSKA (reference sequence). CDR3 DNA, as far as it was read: TGCAGTGCCCCCGGGACAGCGGGAGCAACTAATGAAAAA. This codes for CSAPGTAGATNEK. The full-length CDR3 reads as CSAPGTAGATNEKLFF.

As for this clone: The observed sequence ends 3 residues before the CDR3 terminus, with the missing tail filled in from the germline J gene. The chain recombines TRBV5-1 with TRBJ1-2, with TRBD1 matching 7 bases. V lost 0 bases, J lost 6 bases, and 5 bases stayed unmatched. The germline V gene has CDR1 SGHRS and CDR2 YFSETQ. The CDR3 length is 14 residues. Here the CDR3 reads CASSLEPTGDGYTF. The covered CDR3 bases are TGCGCCAGCAGCTTGGAGCCCACAGGGGATGGC.

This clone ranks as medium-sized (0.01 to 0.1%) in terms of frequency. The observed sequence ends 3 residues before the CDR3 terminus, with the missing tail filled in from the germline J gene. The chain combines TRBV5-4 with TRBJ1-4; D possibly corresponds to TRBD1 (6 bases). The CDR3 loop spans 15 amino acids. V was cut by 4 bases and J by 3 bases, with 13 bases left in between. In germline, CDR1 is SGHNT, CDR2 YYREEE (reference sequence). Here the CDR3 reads CASSPGRGSNEKLFF. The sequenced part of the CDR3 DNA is TGTGCCAGCAGCCCGGGGAGGGGGTCTAATGAAAAA.

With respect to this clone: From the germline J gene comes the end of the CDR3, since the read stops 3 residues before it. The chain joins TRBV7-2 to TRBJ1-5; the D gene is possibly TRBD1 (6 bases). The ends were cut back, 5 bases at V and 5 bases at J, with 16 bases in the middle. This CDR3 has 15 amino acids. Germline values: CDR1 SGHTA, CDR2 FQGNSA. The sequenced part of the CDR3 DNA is TGTGCCAGCAGCCGAGGGGTAGGGGGTGATCAGCCC. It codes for CASSRGVGGDQP. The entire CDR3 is CASSRGVGGDQPQHF.

The covered CDR3 bases are TGTGCCAGCAGCCAGGGGGTGGCCTACGAG. Its protein product is CASSQGVAYE. Given in full, the CDR3 is CASSQGVAYEAFF. J is TRBJ1-1 and V is TRBV7-2; 7 nucleotides line up with TRBD1. With the read ending 3 residues before the CDR3 end, the germline J gene is used to fill in that end. This CDR3 region has 13 residues. CDR1 is SGHTA and CDR2 is FQGNSA in the germline V gene.

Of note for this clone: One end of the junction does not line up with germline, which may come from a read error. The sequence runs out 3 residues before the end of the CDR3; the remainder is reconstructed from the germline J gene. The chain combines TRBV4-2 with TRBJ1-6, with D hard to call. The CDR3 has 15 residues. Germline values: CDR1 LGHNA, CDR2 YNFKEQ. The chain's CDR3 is CASSQVFAVNSPLHF. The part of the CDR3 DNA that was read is TGCGCCAGCAGCCAGGTATTCGCGGTTAATTCACCC.

CDR3 sequence reads: CSVESGFETQYF. CDR3 DNA, as far as it was read: TGCAGCGTTGAATCAGGGTTTGAGACC. The chain joins TRBV29-1 to TRBJ2-5; D might be TRBD1 (5 bases). The read halts 3 residues ahead of the CDR3 end, with the missing end drawn from the germline J gene. V lost 2 bases and J 5 bases, leaving 9 bases between the germline ends. Germline lookup yields CDR1 SQVTM and CDR2 ANQGSEA. The CDR3 consists of 12 residues.

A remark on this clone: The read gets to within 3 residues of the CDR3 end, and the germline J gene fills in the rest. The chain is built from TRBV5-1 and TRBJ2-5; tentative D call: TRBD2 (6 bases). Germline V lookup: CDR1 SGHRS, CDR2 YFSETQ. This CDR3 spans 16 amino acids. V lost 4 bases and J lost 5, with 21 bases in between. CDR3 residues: CASSPEVSAGWETQYF. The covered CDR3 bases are TGCGCCAGCAGCCCGGAAGTGTCCGCGGGATGGGAGACC.

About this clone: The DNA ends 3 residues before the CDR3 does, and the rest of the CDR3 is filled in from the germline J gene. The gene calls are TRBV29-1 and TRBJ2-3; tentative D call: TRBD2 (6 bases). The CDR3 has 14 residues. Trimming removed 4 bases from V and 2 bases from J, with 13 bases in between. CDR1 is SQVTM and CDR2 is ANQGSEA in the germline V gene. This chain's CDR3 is CSVAPGLHTDTQYF. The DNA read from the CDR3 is TGCAGCGTTGCCCCGGGACTCCACACAGATACG.

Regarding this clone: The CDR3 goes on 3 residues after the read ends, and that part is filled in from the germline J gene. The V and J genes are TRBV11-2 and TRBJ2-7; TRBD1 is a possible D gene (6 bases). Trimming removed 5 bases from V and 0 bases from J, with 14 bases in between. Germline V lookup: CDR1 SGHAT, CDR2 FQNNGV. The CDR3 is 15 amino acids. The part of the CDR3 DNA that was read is TGTGCCAGCAGCGACCAGGGGCGCTACTCCTACGAG. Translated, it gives CASSDQGRYSYE. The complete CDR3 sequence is CASSDQGRYSYEQYF.